This is a list of T cell receptor beta chains from one sample in a study of control samples from healthy donors and cancer patients. Profiled with immunoSEQ multiplex PCR; TCRdb holds only in-frame clones, not every one. The sample has just under 60,000 clones, under 95% seen once. Sequencing used PBMCs. The receptors originated from a man between 35 and 55 years old with colorectal cancer. The CDR3 runs from the conserved cysteine through the conserved F or W. The D gene is left open where the match is weak.

TRBV24-1	TRBJ1-5	.	CATSGQGVNQPQHF
TRBV3-1/TRBV3-2	TRBJ1-2	.	CASSQNRIPSHYGYTF
TRBV11-3	TRBJ1-1	.	CASSAHRTVNTEAFF
TRBV3-1/TRBV3-2	TRBJ1-4	.	CASSQASEEEKLFF
TRBV19	TRBJ2-2	.	CASSILQAGELFF
TRBV19	TRBJ2-1	TRBD2	CASSKWTSGLSYNEQFF
TRBV21-1	TRBJ1-2	.	CASSKAGFPLNYGYTF
TRBV9	TRBJ2-1	TRBD1	CASSDAHGTGVNEQFF
TRBV7-8	TRBJ1-1	TRBD1	CASSLAGDREAFF
TRBV19	TRBJ2-7	.	CASSPQRSYEQYF
TRBV6-5	TRBJ2-1	TRBD2	CASNLGSGAYNEQFF
TRBV16	TRBJ1-2	.	CASSQSGGAWPNGYTF
TRBV18	TRBJ2-1	TRBD1	CASSPNPGGSYNEQFF
TRBV15	TRBJ1-1	TRBD1	CATSREDRGSYGAFF
TRBV9	TRBJ1-2	.	CASSASSYPNYGYTF
TRBV18	TRBJ1-1	TRBD1	CASSRDRGGTEAFF
TRBV5-1	TRBJ2-3	TRBD1	CASSLAGDRGTDTQYF
TRBV7-3	TRBJ2-3	.	CASSLAGLTNRYF
TRBV19	TRBJ1-1	.	CASSIGGVEAFF
TRBV5-1	TRBJ2-3	TRBD2	CASSRIGGATDTQYF
TRBV11-3	TRBJ2-1	TRBD2	CASSARLADSSYNEQFF
TRBV18	TRBJ2-7	.	CASSPWGGASSEQYF
TRBV27	TRBJ1-5	.	CASSLGIGQPQHF
TRBV2	TRBJ2-5	.	CASNGAISETQYF
TRBV27	TRBJ1-2	TRBD1	CASSPMPGGISGYTF
TRBV11-2	TRBJ2-2	.	CASFENTGELFF
TRBV7-3	TRBJ2-7	TRBD1	CASSISTGQGAYEQYF
TRBV4-2	TRBJ1-6	TRBD1	CASSTGTGDNSPLHF
TRBV6-5	TRBJ2-7	TRBD2	CASSYDSGGLEQYF
TRBV19	TRBJ1-2	TRBD1	CASSLGQVGYTF
TRBV21-1	TRBJ1-5	.	CASSKGPGTDQPQHF